This T cell receptor (beta chain) comes out of a study of cytomegalovirus exposure and HLA in healthy donors. Whole-study findings and limits: In vitro, a few CMV-associated chains proved specific for CMV antigens.

Germline values: CDR1 SGHDT, CDR2 YYEEEE. Trimming took 4 bases from V and 2 from J; bases not matched to a gene: 4. The CDR3 spans 15 residues. About this clone: The antigen remains undetermined.

The PCR contained 60 Vbeta and 13 Jbeta primers. The assay was immunoSEQ multiplex PCR, and TCRdb's table has in-frame clones only and misses some. This sample's table has tens of thousands of clones. There were likely unrecorded immune exposures, though donors were nominally healthy when sampled. The source material was PBMCs. The TCR sequence derives from a young woman in good health and CMV-seronegative. The chain employs TRBV5-6 and TRBJ1-5, with TRBD1 identical over 9 bases. The CDR3 here is CASSVRTGGNQPQHF. The CDR3 DNA reads as TGTGCCAGCAGCGTTCGGACAGGGGGCAATCAGCCCCAGCATTTT.